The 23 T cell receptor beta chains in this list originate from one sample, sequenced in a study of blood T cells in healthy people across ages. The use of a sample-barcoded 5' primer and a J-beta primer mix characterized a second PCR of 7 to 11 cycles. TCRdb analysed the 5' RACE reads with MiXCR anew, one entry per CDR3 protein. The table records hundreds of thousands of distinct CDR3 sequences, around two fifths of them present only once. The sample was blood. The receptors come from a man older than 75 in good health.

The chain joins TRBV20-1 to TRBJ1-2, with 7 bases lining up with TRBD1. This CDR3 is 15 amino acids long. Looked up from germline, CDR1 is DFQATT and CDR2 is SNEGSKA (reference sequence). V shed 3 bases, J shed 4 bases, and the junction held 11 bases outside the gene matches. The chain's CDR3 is CSARGGQEMAYGYTF. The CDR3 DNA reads TGCAGTGCTAGGGGCGGACAGGAGATGGCCTATGGCTACACCTTC.

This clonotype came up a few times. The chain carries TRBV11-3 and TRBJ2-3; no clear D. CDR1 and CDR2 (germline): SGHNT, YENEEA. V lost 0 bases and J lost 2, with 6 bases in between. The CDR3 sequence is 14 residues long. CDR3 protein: CASSLEGYTDTQYF. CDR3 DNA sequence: TGTGCCAGCAGCTTAGAGGGGTACACAGATACGCAGTATTTT.

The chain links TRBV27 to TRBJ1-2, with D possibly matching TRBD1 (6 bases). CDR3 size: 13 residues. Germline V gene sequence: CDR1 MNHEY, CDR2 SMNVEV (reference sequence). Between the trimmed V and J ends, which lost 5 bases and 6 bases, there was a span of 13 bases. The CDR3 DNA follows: TGTGCCAGCAGTAGGGGAGACAGGAATGGCTACACCTTC. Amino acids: CASSRGDRNGYTF.

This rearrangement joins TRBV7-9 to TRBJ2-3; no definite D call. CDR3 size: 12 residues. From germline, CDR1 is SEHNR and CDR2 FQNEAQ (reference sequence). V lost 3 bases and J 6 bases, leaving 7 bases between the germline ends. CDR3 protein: CASSFGDDTQYF. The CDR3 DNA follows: TGTGCCAGCAGCTTTGGGGATGATACGCAGTATTTT.

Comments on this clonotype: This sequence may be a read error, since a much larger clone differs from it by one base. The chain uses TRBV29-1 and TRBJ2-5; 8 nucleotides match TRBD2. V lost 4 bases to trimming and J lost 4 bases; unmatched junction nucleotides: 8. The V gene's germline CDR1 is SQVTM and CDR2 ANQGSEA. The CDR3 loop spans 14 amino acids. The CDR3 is CSVGDYGRAETQYF. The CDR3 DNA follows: TGCAGCGTTGGAGATTACGGGAGGGCAGAGACCCAGTACTTC.

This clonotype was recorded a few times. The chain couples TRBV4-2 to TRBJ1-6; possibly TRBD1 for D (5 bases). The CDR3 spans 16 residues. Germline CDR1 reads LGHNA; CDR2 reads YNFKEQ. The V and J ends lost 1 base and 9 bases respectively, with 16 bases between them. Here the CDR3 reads CASSQVFGGKGSPLHF. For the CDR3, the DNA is TGTGCCAGCAGCCAAGTTTTTGGGGGAAAAGGTTCACCCCTCCACTTT.

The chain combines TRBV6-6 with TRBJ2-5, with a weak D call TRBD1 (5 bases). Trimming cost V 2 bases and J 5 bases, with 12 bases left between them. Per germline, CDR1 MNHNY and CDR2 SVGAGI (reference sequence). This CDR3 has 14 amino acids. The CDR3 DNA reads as TGTGCCAGCAGTTACAGGGGCAAAAGTGAGACCCAGTACTTC. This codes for CASSYRGKSETQYF.

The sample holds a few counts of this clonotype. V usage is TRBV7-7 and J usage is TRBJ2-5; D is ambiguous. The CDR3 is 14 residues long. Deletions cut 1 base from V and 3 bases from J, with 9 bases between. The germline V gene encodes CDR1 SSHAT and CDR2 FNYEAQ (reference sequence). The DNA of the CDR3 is TGTGCCAGCAGCTTAGGGGAACCTAAAGAGACCCAGTACTTC. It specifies CASSLGEPKETQYF. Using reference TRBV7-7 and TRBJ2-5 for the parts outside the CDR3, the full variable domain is GAGVSQSPRYKVTKRGQDVTLRCDPISSHATLYWYQQALGQGPEFLTYFNYEAQPDKSGLPSDRFSAERPEGSISTLTIQRTEQRDSAMYRCASSLGEPKETQYFGPGTRLLVL.

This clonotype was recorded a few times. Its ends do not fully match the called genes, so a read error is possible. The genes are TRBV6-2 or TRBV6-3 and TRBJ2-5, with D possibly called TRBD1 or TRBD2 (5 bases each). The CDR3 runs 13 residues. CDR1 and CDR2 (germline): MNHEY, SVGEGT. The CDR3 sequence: CASGYVGRETQYF. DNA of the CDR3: TGTGCCAGCGGTTACGTGGGACGGGAGACCCAGTACTTC.

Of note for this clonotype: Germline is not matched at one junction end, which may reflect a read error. CDR3 in DNA: TGTGCCGGCAGTTACTCTCGCGCAAACACAGATACGCAGTATTTT. Its protein product is CAGSYSRANTDTQYF. The chain recombines TRBV6-5 with TRBJ2-3; the D is unclear. The CDR3 extends over 15 amino acids. Germline V gene sequence: CDR1 MNHEY, CDR2 SVGAGI.

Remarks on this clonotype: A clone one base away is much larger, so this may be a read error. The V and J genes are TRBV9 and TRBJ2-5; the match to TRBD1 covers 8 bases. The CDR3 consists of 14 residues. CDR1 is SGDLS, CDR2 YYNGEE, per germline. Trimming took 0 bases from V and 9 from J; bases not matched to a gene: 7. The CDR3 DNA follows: TGTGCCAGCAGCGTAGCTTACAGGGGGGAGGCCCAGTACTTC. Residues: CASSVAYRGEAQYF.

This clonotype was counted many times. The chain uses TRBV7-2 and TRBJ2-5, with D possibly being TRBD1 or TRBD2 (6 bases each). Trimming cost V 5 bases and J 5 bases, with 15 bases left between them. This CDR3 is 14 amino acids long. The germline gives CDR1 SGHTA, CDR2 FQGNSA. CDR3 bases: TGTGCCAGCAGCCAGGGGCGGGGTAGGGAGACCCAGTACTTC. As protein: CASSQGRGRETQYF.

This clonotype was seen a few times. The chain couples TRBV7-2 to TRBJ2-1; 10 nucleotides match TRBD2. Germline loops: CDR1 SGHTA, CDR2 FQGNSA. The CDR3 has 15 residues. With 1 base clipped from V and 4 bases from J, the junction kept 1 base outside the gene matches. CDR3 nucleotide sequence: TGTGCCAGCAGCTTAGAAGCGGGGGGGTACAATGAGCAGTTCTTC. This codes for CASSLEAGGYNEQFF.

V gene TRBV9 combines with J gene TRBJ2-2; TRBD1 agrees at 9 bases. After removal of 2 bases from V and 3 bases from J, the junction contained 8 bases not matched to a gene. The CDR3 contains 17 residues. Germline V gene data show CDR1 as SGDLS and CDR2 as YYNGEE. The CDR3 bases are TGTGCCAGCAGCGTGATGTCGGGACAGGGACACACCGGGGAGCTGTTTTTT. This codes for CASSVMSGQGHTGELFF. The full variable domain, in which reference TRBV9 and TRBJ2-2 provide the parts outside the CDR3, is DSGVTQTPKHLITATGQRVTLRCSPRSGDLSVYWYQQSLDQGLQFLIQYYNGEERAKGNILERFSAQQFPDLHSELNLSSLELGDSALYFCASSVMSGQGHTGELFFGEGSRLTVL.

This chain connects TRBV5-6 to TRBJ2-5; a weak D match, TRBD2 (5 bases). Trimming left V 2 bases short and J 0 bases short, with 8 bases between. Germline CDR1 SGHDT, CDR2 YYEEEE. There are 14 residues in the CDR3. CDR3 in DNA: TGTGCCAGCAGCTTTATGGACTACCAAGAGACCCAGTACTTC. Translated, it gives CASSFMDYQETQYF. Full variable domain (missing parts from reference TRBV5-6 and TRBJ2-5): DAGVTQSPTHLIKTRGQQVTLRCSPKSGHDTVSWYQQALGQGPQFIFQYYEEEERQRGNFPDRFSGHQFPNYSSELNVNALLLGDSALYLCASSFMDYQETQYFGPGTRLLVL.

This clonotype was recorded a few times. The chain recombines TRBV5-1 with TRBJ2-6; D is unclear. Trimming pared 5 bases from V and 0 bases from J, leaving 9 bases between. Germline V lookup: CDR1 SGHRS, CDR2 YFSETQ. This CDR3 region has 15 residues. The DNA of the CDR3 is TGCGCCAGCAGTTACGACGGCTCTGGGGCCAACGTCCTGACTTTC. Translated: CASSYDGSGANVLTF.

DNA for the CDR3: TGTGCCAGCAGCTTAGCTGAACTTGGCTACACCTTC. It yields the protein CASSLAELGYTF. The chain employs TRBV7-9 and TRBJ1-2; D remains unclear. The CDR3 extends over 12 amino acids. Trimming shortened V by 0 bases and J by 7 bases, and 6 bases separated the two germline ends. The germline V gene encodes CDR1 SEHNR and CDR2 FQNEAQ (reference sequence).

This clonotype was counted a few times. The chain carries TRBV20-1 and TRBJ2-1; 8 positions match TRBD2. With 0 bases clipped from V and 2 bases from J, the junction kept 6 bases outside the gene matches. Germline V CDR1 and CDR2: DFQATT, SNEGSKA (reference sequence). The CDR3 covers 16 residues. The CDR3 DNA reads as TGCAGTGCTAGAGATCCTAACGGGAGGGCCTACAATGAGCAGTTCTTC. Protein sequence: CSARDPNGRAYNEQFF.

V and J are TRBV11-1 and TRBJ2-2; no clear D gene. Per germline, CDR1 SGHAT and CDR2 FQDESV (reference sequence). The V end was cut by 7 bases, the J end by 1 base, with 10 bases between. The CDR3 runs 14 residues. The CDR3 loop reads CASKFGMNTGELFF. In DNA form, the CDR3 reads TGTGCCAGCAAATTTGGGATGAACACCGGGGAGCTGTTTTTT. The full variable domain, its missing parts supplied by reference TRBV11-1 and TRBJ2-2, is EAEVAQSPRYKITEKSQAVAFWCDPISGHATLYWYRQILGQGPELLVQFQDESVVDDSQLPKDRFSAERLKGVDSTLKIQPAELGDSAMYLCASKFGMNTGELFFGEGSRLTVL.

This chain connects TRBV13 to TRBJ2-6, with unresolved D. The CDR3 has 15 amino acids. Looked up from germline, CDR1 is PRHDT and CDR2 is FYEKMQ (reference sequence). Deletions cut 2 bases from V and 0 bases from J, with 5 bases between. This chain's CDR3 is CASSLYGSGANVLTF. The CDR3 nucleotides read TGTGCCAGCAGCTTATACGGCTCTGGGGCCAACGTCCTGACTTTC.

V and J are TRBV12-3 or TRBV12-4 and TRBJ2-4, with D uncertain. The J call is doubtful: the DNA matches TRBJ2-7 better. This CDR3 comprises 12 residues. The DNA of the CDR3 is TGTGCCAGCAGTGGCGACGACTACGAGCAGTACTTC. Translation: CASSGDDYEQYF.

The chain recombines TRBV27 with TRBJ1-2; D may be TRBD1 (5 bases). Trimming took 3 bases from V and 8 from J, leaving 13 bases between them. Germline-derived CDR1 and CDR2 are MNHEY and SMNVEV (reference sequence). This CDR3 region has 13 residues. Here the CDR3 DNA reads TGTGCCAGCAGTTTCGGGGCAGGGTGGGGCTACACCTTC. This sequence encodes CASSFGAGWGYTF.

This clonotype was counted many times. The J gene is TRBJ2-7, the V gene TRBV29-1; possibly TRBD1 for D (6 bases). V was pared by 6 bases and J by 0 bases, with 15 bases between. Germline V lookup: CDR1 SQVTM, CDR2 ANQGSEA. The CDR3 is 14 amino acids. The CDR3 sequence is CSVTGTPSSYEQYF. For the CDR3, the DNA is TGCAGCGTCACCGGGACACCTAGCTCCTACGAGCAGTACTTC.